Shown below are 22 T cell receptor beta chains from a single sample sequenced in a study of response to subunit inactivated influenza vaccine. One entry per CDR3 protein results from TCRdb running MiXCR on the RT-PCR reads. The sample yields 500,000 to 600,000 distinct CDR3 sequences, about an eighth seen once. Here the sequenced sample was PBMCs from blood, taken about 40 days after vaccination. Receptor source: a man aged 50-60 years who received an inactivated influenza vaccine.

Note on this clonotype: This clone may be a read error of a much larger clone one base away. The chain has TRBV12-3 or TRBV12-4 and TRBJ2-7; 10 bases line up with TRBD1. The CDR3 extends over 16 amino acids. CDR3: CASSDPSGTGAYEHYF. For the CDR3, the DNA is TGTGCCAGCAGTGACCCATCCGGGACAGGGGCCTACGAGCACTACTTC.

This clonotype turned up a few times. The chain has TRBV7-9 and TRBJ2-3, with no clear D. V lost 4 bases and J 3 bases, leaving 11 bases between the germline ends. Germline assignment: CDR1 SEHNR and CDR2 FQNEAQ (reference sequence). The CDR3 is made up of 14 amino acids. The CDR3 nucleotides are TGTGCCAGCAGCTCAGGCGGAACAACAGATACGCAGTATTTT. This codes for CASSSGGTTDTQYF.

This clonotype was found a few times. V is TRBV20-1 and J is TRBJ2-3, with a tentative D call TRBD2 (6 bases). The CDR3 consists of 13 residues. The germline V gene encodes CDR1 DFQATT and CDR2 SNEGSKA (reference sequence). The V end was cut by 6 bases, the J end by 2 bases, with 12 bases between. CDR3 residues: CSATPGLTDTQYF. The CDR3 DNA is TGCAGTGCGACACCGGGACTCACAGATACGCAGTATTTT.

This clonotype was detected only a few times. V and J are TRBV5-1 and TRBJ2-5, with D possibly TRBD1 on 6 matching bases. The CDR3 contains 14 residues. V shed 2 bases and J shed 4 bases, with 12 bases lying between them. Germline V gene sequence: CDR1 SGHRS, CDR2 YFSETQ. This CDR3 is CASSFTGFAETQYF. DNA of the CDR3: TGCGCCAGCAGCTTCACAGGGTTTGCAGAGACCCAGTACTTC.

This clonotype was counted ten times or more. J is TRBJ2-1 and V is TRBV5-1, with 8 nucleotides matching TRBD1. The V gene's germline CDR1 is SGHRS and CDR2 YFSETQ. Unmatched junction bases numbered 6, after V lost 1 base and J lost 3 bases. This CDR3 region has 16 residues. The CDR3 DNA sequence: TGCGCCAGCAGCTTGTACCAGGGGGCTTACTACAATGAGCAGTTCTTC. This codes for CASSLYQGAYYNEQFF.

V gene TRBV27 combines with J gene TRBJ2-1; 9 bases line up with TRBD1. CDR3 length: 15 amino acids. Germline V gene lookup returns CDR1 MNHEY and CDR2 SMNVEV (reference sequence). Trimming took 4 bases from V and 6 from J; bases not matched to a gene: 7. The CDR3 nucleotides read TGTGCCAGCAGTTGGAACAGGGGGCGCATCAATGAGCAGTTCTTC. Translation gives CASSWNRGRINEQFF.

A note on this clonotype: This could be a read error, since a much larger clone is one nucleotide away. This sequence joins TRBV7-8 and TRBJ2-7; possibly TRBD1 or TRBD2 for D (5 bases each). Germline V gene lookup returns CDR1 SGHVS and CDR2 FQNEAQ. Trimming shortened V by 6 bases and J by 5 bases, and 20 bases separated the two germline ends. The CDR3 covers 15 residues. CDR3 loop: CASRLHGTGANEQYF. The CDR3 DNA follows: TGTGCCAGCAGATTGCACGGGACCGGGGCCAACGAGCAGTACTTC.

V usage is TRBV7-2 and J usage is TRBJ2-1, with a weak D call TRBD2 (6 bases). This CDR3 has 15 amino acids. V dropped 5 bases and J dropped 10 bases, with 21 bases sitting between them. Germline V lookup: CDR1 SGHTA, CDR2 FQGNSA. CDR3 sequence: CASSLNDLAPSEQFF. The CDR3 nucleotides read TGTGCCAGCAGCCTAAACGATCTAGCGCCCAGCGAGCAGTTCTTC.

This chain links TRBV6-1 with TRBJ2-1; D possibly matches TRBD1 or TRBD2 (5 bases each). The CDR3 sequence is 17 residues long. Germline CDR1 reads MNHNS; CDR2 reads SASEGT. Deletions cut 5 bases from V and 6 bases from J, with 23 bases between. The CDR3 DNA reads as TGTGCCAGCAGTAAAACCGCCGGGACCACCTTTTCCAATGAGCAGTTCTTC. As protein: CASSKTAGTTFSNEQFF.

This clonotype was seen more than once but under ten times. The gene calls are TRBV7-8 and TRBJ2-1; 12 nucleotides agree with TRBD2. This CDR3 comprises 16 residues. Trimming took 5 bases from V and 7 from J; bases not matched to a gene: 9. The V gene's germline CDR1 is SGHVS and CDR2 FQNEAQ. Written as DNA, the CDR3 is TGTGCCAGCAGCAGTCGAAGACTAGCGGGAGTTAATGAGCAGTTCTTC. It translates to CASSSRRLAGVNEQFF.

This clonotype was seen only a few times. This rearrangement joins TRBV11-2 to TRBJ2-1; D not resolved. This CDR3 region has 12 residues. V was trimmed by 3 bases and J by 9 bases, leaving 9 bases between them. CDR1 and CDR2 from the germline V gene are SGHAT and FQNNGV. CDR3 bases: TGTGCCAGCAGCTTGTCGAGGAGTGAGCAGTTCTTC. Its protein product is CASSLSRSEQFF.

This clonotype came up many times. The chain is built from TRBV12-3 or TRBV12-4 and TRBJ1-3; D ambiguous. CDR3 length: 14 amino acids. V lost 2 bases and J 1 base, leaving 6 bases between the germline ends. The CDR3 coding sequence is TGTGCCAGCAGTTTATGGGGATCTGGAAACACCATATATTTT. Its protein product is CASSLWGSGNTIYF.

The chain combines TRBV15 with TRBJ2-7; no clear D. In germline, CDR1 is LNHNV, CDR2 YYDKDF (reference sequence). This CDR3 has 14 amino acids. The V and J ends lost 1 base and 7 bases respectively, with 14 bases between them. This chain's CDR3 is CATSRVVQLGEQYF. In nucleotides, the CDR3 is TGTGCCACCAGCAGAGTAGTACAGTTGGGGGAGCAGTACTTC.

The chain joins TRBV15 to TRBJ1-2, with D hard to call. This CDR3 region has 14 residues. Between the trimmed V and J ends, which lost 4 bases and 4 bases, there was a span of 13 bases. CDR1 is LNHNV, CDR2 YYDKDF, per germline (reference sequence). CDR3 loop: CATSKDAFIYGYTF. The DNA of the CDR3 is TGTGCCACCAGCAAGGACGCTTTCATCTATGGCTACACCTTC. The whole variable domain, filled in from reference TRBV15 and TRBJ1-2, reads DAMVIQNPRYQVTQFGKPVTLSCSQTLNHNVMYWYQQKSSQAPKLLFHYYDKDFNNEADTPDNFQSRRPNTSFCFLDIRSPGLGDTAMYLCATSKDAFIYGYTFGSGTRLTVV.

The genes are TRBV7-2 and TRBJ2-7, with TRBD2 matching 9 bases. Per the germline V gene, CDR1 is SGHTA and CDR2 is FQGNSA. V trimming: 0 bases; J trimming: 5 bases; junction bases outside the gene matches: 5. The CDR3 covers 15 residues. CDR3 nucleotide sequence: TGTGCCAGCAGCTTAGCGGGACTAGCTGGAAACGAGCAGTACTTC. This gives the protein CASSLAGLAGNEQYF.

This CDR3 reads CASSLGALRALTDTQYF. In DNA form, the CDR3 reads TGCGCCAGCAGCTTGGGGGCTCTCAGGGCCCTCACAGATACGCAGTATTTT. V gene TRBV5-1 combines with J gene TRBJ2-3, with D possibly TRBD1 on 5 matching bases. Trimming took 0 bases from V and 2 from J, leaving 16 bases between them. The CDR3 consists of 17 residues. Germline lookup yields CDR1 SGHRS and CDR2 YFSETQ.

This clonotype was found many times. This chain links TRBV11-1 with TRBJ2-1; 12 bases match TRBD2. Germline V CDR1 and CDR2: SGHAT, FQDESV (reference sequence). V was pared by 3 bases and J by 0 bases, with 15 bases of the junction left unmatched. The CDR3 sequence is 21 residues long. CDR3 in amino acids: CASSFFPLTSGGPSSYNEQFF. The CDR3 coding sequence is TGTGCCAGCAGCTTCTTTCCGCTGACTAGCGGGGGACCAAGCTCCTACAATGAGCAGTTCTTC.

This clonotype was seen many times. The chain has TRBV12-3 or TRBV12-4 and TRBJ2-4, with a tentative D call TRBD1 (5 bases). CDR3 length: 14 amino acids. With 7 bases removed from V and 6 bases from J, the gap between germline ends came to 16 bases. The CDR3 is CASTEGVFGNIQYF. The DNA of the CDR3 is TGTGCCAGCACCGAAGGGGTATTCGGAAACATTCAGTACTTC.

V is TRBV20-1 and J is TRBJ2-5; D remains ambiguous. Trimming stripped 3 bases from V and 5 bases from J, with 13 bases between. Germline-derived CDR1 and CDR2 are DFQATT and SNEGSKA (reference sequence). This CDR3 spans 13 amino acids. The CDR3 is CSASGYLVETQYF. In nucleotides, the CDR3 is TGCAGTGCTAGTGGGTACCTAGTCGAGACCCAGTACTTC.

There are many counts of this clonotype. The chain couples TRBV27 to TRBJ2-1, with TRBD1 as a possible D gene (6 bases). The V and J ends lost 1 base and 0 bases respectively, with 10 bases between them. Germline CDR1 and CDR2: MNHEY and SMNVEV (reference sequence). CDR3 length: 16 amino acids. For the CDR3, the DNA is TGTGCCAGCAGTTTATTAGGACAGAGCTCCTACAATGAGCAGTTCTTC. Its protein product is CASSLLGQSSYNEQFF.

This clonotype was observed a single time. The genes are TRBV7-2 and TRBJ2-3; D possibly corresponds to TRBD1 (8 bases). This CDR3 region has 15 residues. Germline CDR1 reads SGHTA; CDR2 reads FQGNSA. Trimming removed 5 bases from V and 2 bases from J, with 14 bases in between. DNA of the CDR3: TGTGCCAGCAGCCGACAGGGGACTACCACAGATACGCAGTATTTT. Translation gives CASSRQGTTTDTQYF.

The chain combines TRBV20-1 with TRBJ2-7, with D perhaps matching TRBD1 (7 bases). The germline V and J ends were trimmed by 4 bases and 3 bases, with 10 bases remaining between them. The CDR3 runs 12 residues. Germline-derived CDR1 and CDR2 are DFQATT and SNEGSKA (reference sequence). The CDR3 sequence is CSATGGNYEQYF. DNA for the CDR3: TGCAGTGCTACAGGGGGGAACTACGAGCAGTACTTC.